This T cell receptor beta chain was observed in a study of T cell responses to AZD1222 COVID-19 vaccine. The table came from immunoSEQ multiplex PCR; TCRdb's copy has only in-frame clones and leaves some out. The sample lists 90,000 to 150,000 clones, roughly 87% seen once, with 2% to 3% in the top ten. V trimming: 0 bases; J trimming: 6 bases; junction bases outside the gene matches: 11. The CDR3 contains 17 residues. Germline V gene lookup returns CDR1 LGHNA and CDR2 YSLEER. Here the sequenced sample was peripheral blood, taken 28 days after the second AZD1222 dose. The chain employs TRBV4-3 and TRBJ2-3, with 8 bases aligning to TRBD2. The receptor was derived from an adult who received the AZD1222 COVID-19 vaccine. DNA for the CDR3: TGCGCCAGCAGCCAAGAAACGGGAGGGCAGGGCATGGATACGCAGTATTTT. Translated, it gives CASSQETGGQGMDTQYF.